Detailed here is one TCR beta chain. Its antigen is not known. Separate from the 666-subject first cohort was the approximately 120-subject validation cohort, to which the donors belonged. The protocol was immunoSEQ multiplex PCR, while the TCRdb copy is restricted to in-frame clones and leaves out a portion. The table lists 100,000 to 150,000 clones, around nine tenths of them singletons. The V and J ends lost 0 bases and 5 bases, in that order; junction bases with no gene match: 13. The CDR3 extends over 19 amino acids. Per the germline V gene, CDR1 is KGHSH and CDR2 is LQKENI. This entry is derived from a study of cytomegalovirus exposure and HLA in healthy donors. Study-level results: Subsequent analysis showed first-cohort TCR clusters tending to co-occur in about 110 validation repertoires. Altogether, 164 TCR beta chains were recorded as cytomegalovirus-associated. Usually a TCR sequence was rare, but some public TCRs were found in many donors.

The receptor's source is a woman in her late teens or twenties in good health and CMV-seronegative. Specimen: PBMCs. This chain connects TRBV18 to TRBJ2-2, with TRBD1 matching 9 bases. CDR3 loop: CASSPPEEIGQGLTGELFF. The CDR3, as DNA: TGTGCCAGCTCACCACCGGAAGAAATTGGACAGGGGCTAACCGGGGAGCTGTTTTTT.